A single T cell receptor beta chain is shown here with its context. It has no known antigen specificity. No qualities accompany the bases; no much larger clone lies one base away. The sample originates from a study of blood T cell repertoires in COVID-19 (dated by TCRdb to 2020 to 2022). As for the study more broadly: Collaborator samples came from the United States, Italy and Spain and covered acute and convalescent phases of COVID-19. The samples were drawn from two sources: the first 160 participants of the ongoing ImmuneRACE study, and over 1,000 subjects contributed by 6 global collaborators. A de-identified subject ID, COVID-19 status, age in years and sex were almost always included in the sample metadata. The repertoires were made available in a free public database intended to serve as a resource for research on the immune response to SARS-CoV-2. Where HLA class I and class II types were available, the types were taken from metadata supplied by the sample provider, not from assay-based typing. The dataset comprised deeply sampled blood TCRbeta repertoires from subjects exposed to, actively infected with, or recovered from COVID-19. The prospective study material was composed of cDNA or gDNA derived from T cells, B-cell-depleted T cells, or PBMCs.

In Seattle, one collaborating source enrolled patients while the infection was active and tracked those patients longitudinally over the course of disease. Each collaborating institution followed its own protocols to collect whole blood in K2EDTA tubes. For TCRbeta analysis, collaborators shipped samples as frozen whole blood, isolated PBMCs, or DNA extracted from either of those sample types. TCRbeta CDR3 regions were amplified from genomic DNA using the immunoSEQ Assay, a bias-controlled multiplex PCR. The paper's data handling went like this. The number of nucleated cells in each sample was estimated from the amplification of reference gene primers within the assay. Sequence reads were collapsed and filtered to measure the absolute abundance of every unique TCRbeta CDR3 rearrangement. For each sample, productive Simpson clonality was calculated as the square root of Simpson's diversity index over productive rearrangements. TCRdb limited this immuneACCESS table to in-frame rearrangements with V and J called. A share of clones is missing; checked studies link under half to unresolved V genes, and the rest is unexplained. The DNA was the basis for D and trimming; V, J and clone size are from that table. This sample lists 150,000 to 200,000 clones; roughly 80% were detected once. In total, the top ten clones hold roughly 12% of the sample.

Study-wide conclusions, independent of this receptor: Clinical and demographic metadata were provided uncurated, with the amount varying by source and participant.

Per the germline V gene, SGHNT is the CDR1 and YENEEA is the CDR2. V trim: 0 bases; J trim: 8 bases; unmatched bases: 5. Measured from the cysteine to the phenylalanine, the CDR3 is 16 residues long. Just the 48-base CDR3 DNA is kept, in frame starting at base 1. What was sequenced was peripheral blood. The clonotype originates from a woman aged 80 or over with COVID-19, enrolled during active disease. In this chain, TRBV11-3 is recombined with TRBJ1-6, with 9 bases in between that match TRBD1. In nucleotides, the sequence is TGTGCCAGCAGCTTAGATAGACAGGGGGTGCATTCACCCCTCCACTTT. It codes for CASSLDRQGVHSPLHF.